This entry describes one T cell receptor beta chain. Antigen: not known. The data were taken from a study of cytomegalovirus exposure and HLA in healthy donors. The study, taken as a whole, reports: It was reportedly the case that the classifier diagnosed cytomegalovirus status with high specificity and sensitivity. A later analysis associated 15,000 or so TCR beta sequences with HLA alleles at a 0.05 false discovery rate.

PCR involved 60 Vbeta and 13 Jbeta primers. Per the original data handling: Later work found 65 million to 85 million unique TCR beta chains, with about 10 million shared. Repertoires were generated with immunoSEQ multiplex PCR, while TCRdb's copy carries only in-frame clones and drops some. That table gives V, J and clone size, and the DNA gave D and trimming. The profile shows some 190,000 clones, about 69% of them singletons. The length of the CDR3 is 13 residues. Trimming removed 4 bases from V and 6 bases from J, with 12 bases in between. From germline, CDR1 is MGHDK and CDR2 SYGVNS. Sequenced material: PBMCs. The rearrangement joins TRBV25-1 to TRBJ1-2; D is undetermined. This receptor was taken from a man aged 30 to 45 in good health and CMV-seropositive. In DNA, the CDR3 is TGTGCCAGCAGTGGTGGGTCGGGAGATGGCTACACCTTC. Its protein product is CASSGGSGDGYTF.